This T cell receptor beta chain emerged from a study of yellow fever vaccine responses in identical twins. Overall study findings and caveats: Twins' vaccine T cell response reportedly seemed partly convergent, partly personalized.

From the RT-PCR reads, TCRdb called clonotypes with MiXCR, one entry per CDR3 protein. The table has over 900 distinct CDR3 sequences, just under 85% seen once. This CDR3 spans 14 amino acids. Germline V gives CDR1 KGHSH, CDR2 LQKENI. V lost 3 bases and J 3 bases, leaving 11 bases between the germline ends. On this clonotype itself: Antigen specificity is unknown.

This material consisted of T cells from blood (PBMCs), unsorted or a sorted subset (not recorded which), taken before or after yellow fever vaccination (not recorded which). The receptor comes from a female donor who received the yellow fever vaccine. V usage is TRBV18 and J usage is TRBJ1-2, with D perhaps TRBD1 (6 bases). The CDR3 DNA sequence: TGTGCCAGCTCACCGTCGGGGGGCGACTATGGCTACACCTTC. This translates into CASSPSGGDYGYTF.